One T cell receptor (beta chain) is described in this entry. The antigen remains undetermined. In germline, CDR1 is LNHDA, CDR2 SQIVND (reference sequence). This CDR3 is built from 18 residues. Unmatched junction bases numbered 18, after V lost 1 base and J lost 7 bases. It was the approximately 130-subject validation cohort, separate from the 666-subject first cohort, to which the donors belonged. The data stem from a study of cytomegalovirus exposure and HLA in healthy donors. Study-level information: A subsequent analysis stated that the 120 validation repertoires were run on the same platform as the 600 to 750 first-cohort repertoires.

General observations from the study: It was 164 TCR beta chains that were listed as cytomegalovirus-associated.

Libraries were prepared by immunoSEQ multiplex PCR; TCRdb keeps only in-frame clonotypes and omits some of them. Here the sample spans 110,000 or so clones, over 75% being singletons. The clonotype originates from a young woman in good health and CMV-seronegative. The rearrangement links TRBV19 to TRBJ1-2; the match to TRBD1 covers 7 bases. Sequenced material: PBMCs. The CDR3 nucleotides read TGTGCCAGTAGTATAGGGTGGTTGGGAGACAGGGCGAAATCTGGCTACACCTTC. This codes for CASSIGWLGDRAKSGYTF.